This T cell receptor beta chain originates from a study of cytomegalovirus exposure and HLA in healthy donors. General study results and limits: The presence/absence work took it that sequencing depth was about the same across donors.

Comments on this clone: The antigen is not known.

This PCR relied on a set of 60 Vbeta primers and 13 Jbeta primers. Generated by immunoSEQ multiplex PCR, the TCRdb table keeps only in-frame clones and is missing some. The data show about 160,000 clones, around 79% seen once. Sequenced input: PBMCs. The sequence was obtained from a man aged 35 to 55 in good health and CMV-seronegative.

The CDR3, as DNA: TGCAGTGCTCCATCTACCTACGAGCAGTACTTC. Encoded protein: CSAPSTYEQYF. The chain combines TRBV20-1 with TRBJ2-7; D gene unclear. The CDR3 is made up of 11 amino acids. CDR1 DFQATT and CDR2 SNEGSKA come from the germline V gene (reference sequence). The ends were cut back, 5 bases at V and 2 bases at J, with 7 bases in the middle.